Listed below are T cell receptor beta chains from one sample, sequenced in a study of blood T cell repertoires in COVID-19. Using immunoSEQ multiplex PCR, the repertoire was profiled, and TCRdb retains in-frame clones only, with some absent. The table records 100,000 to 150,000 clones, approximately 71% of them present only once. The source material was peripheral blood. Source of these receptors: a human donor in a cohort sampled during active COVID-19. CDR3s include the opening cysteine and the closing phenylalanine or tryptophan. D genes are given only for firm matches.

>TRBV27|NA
CASSPLGGGGWGYTF
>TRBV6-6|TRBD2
CASRILAGESTDTQYF
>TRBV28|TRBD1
CASSPDRGYTEAFF
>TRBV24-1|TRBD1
CATTHGTGMTRKGNQPQHF
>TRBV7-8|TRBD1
CASSLLETGSHEQYF
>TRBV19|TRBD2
CASSPLRGVNTDTQYF
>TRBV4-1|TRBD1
CASSQEGDRGRSPLHF
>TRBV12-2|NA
CASRLARGRIAGGCNEQFF
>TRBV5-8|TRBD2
CASSLATGGAEQYF
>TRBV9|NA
CASSRTTNEKLFF
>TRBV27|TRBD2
CASSLRRGRARPYEQYF
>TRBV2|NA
CASSEVPDPTYEQYF
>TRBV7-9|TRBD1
CASSSRTGLGNTEAFF
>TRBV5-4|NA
CASSRQDSYEQYF
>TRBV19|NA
CASSVTGIRGYTF
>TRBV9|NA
CASSARGLAGTRDIQYF
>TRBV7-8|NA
CASSLALNGGDTEAFF
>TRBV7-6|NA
CASSLAQGTPGNTIYF
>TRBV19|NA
CASSSSRGQGEQYF
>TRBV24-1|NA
CATSSSSGANVLTF
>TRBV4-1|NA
CASSLNPGGLGELFF
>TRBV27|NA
CASSSPMGSNEQYF
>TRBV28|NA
CASSLGPGNTIYF
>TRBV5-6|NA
CASSIRNPAAEAFF
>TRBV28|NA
CASSLGNEAEQYF
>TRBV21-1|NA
CASSRTGGTMDSNQPQHF
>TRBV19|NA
CASSIHQGQMGNTEAFF
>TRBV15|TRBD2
CATSRLAGAPYEQYF
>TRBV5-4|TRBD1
CASSFDRGLPPLHF
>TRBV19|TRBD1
CASSIGQGAYEQYF
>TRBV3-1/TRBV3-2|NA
CASSQDPISGNTIYF
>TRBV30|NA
CAGDAGANEKLFF
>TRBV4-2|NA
CASSQASNSNYGYTF
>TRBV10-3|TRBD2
CAISGGLADLGDTQYF
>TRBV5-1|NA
CASSLGTGGEPYEQYF
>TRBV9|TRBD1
CASSARTGSGNTIYF
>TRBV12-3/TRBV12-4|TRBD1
CASSFTGDQPQHF
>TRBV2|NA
CAGKEGETEAFF
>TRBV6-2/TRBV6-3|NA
CASSASRGPNAYEQYF
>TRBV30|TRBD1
CAWSVRRGPAYEQYF
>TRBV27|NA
CASSLSGTISASNQPQHF
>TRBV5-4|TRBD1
CASSLGQGLGYEQYF
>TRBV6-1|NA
CASSAFTEYSNQPQHF
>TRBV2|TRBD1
CASSVSPGQISGANVLTF
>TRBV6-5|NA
CASRAAGSNYGYTF
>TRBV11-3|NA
CASSFLQLPPYEQYF
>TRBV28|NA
CASIGTDTQYF
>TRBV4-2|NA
CASSRSEGNGETQYF
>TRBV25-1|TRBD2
CASSDTGGRVETQYF
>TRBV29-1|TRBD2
CSVEDLGTSGRSYSYNEQFF
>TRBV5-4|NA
CASSFGPGERYNEQFF
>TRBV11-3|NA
CASSLAGRPPYEQYF
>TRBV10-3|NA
CAISGGPNTEAFF